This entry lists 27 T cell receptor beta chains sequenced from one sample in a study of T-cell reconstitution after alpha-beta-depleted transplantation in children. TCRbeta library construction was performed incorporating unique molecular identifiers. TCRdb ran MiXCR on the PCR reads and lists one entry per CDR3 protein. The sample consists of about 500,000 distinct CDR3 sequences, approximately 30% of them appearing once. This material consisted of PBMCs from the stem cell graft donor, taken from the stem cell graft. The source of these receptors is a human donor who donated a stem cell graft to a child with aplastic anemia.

CDR3 nucleotides: TGTGCCAGTAGTATCAACAGGATCGACGAGCAGTACTTC. Protein product: CASSINRIDEQYF. The chain links TRBV19 to TRBJ2-7; a possible D gene is TRBD1 (5 bases). The germline CDR1 and CDR2 sequences are LNHDA and SQIVND (reference sequence). This CDR3 has 13 amino acids. V gave up 3 bases and J gave up 5 bases, with 11 bases separating them.

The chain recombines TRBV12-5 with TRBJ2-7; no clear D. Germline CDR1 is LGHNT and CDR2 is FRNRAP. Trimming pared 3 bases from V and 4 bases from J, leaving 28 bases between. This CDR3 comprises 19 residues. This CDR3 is CASGFPFLKALGRSYEQYF. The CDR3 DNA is TGTGCTAGTGGTTTCCCCTTTCTTAAGGCCCTAGGCAGGAGTTACGAGCAGTACTTC.

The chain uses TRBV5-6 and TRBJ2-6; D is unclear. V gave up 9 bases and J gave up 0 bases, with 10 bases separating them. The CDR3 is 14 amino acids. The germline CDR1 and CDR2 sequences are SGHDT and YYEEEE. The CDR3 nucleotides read TGTGCCACTCGGAGATACTCTGGGGCCAACGTCCTGACTTTC. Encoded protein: CATRRYSGANVLTF. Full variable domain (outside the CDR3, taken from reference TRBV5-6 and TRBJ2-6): DAGVTQSPTHLIKTRGQQVTLRCSPKSGHDTVSWYQQALGQGPQFIFQYYEEEERQRGNFPDRFSGHQFPNYSSELNVNALLLGDSALYLCATRRYSGANVLTFGAGSRLTVL.

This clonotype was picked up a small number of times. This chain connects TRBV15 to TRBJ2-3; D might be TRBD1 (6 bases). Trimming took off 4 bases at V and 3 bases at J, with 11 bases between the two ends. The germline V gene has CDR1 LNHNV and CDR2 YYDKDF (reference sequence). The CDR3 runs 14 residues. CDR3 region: CATSKDRDTDTQYF. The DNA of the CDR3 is TGTGCCACCAGCAAGGACAGAGATACAGATACGCAGTATTTT.

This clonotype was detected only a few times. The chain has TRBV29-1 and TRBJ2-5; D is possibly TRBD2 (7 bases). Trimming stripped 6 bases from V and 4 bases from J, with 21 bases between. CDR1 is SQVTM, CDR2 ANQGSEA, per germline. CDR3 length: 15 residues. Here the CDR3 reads CSVEIGGAGGETQYF. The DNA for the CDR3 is TGCAGCGTGGAAATTGGGGGGGCGGGTGGAGAGACCCAGTACTTC.

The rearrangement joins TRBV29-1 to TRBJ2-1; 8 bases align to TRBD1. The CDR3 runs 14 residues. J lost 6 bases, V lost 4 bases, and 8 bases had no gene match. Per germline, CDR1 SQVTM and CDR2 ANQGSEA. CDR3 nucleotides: TGCAGCGTTGCGGTAACAGGGGGGTTCAATGAGCAGTTCTTC. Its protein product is CSVAVTGGFNEQFF.

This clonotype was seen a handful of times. The CDR3 reads CASSYPEAQYF. In nucleotides, the CDR3 is TGTGCCAGCAGTTACCCGGAGGCCCAGTACTTC. This chain links TRBV6-2 or TRBV6-3 with TRBJ2-5; tentatively, D is TRBD2 (5 bases). CDR3 length: 11 amino acids. The germline V and J ends were trimmed by 2 bases and 9 bases, with 7 bases remaining between them. CDR1 MNHEY and CDR2 SVGEGT come from the germline V gene.

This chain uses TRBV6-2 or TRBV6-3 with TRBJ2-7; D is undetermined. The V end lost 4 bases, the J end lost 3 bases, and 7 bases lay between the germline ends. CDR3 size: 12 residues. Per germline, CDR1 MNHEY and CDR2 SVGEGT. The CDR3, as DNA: TGTGCCAGCAGTTCCAGTTACTACGAGCAGTACGTC. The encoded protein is CASSSSYYEQYV.

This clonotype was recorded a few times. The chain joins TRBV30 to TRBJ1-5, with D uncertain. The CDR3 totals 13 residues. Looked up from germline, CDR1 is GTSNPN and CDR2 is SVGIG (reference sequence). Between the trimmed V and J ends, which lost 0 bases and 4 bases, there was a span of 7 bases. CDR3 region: CAWSVLGNQPQHF. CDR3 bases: TGTGCCTGGAGTGTACTGGGGAATCAGCCCCAGCATTTT.

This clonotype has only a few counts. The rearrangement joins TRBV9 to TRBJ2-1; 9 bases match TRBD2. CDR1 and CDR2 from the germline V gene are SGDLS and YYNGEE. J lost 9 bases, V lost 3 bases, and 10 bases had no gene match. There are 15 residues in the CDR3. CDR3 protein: CASSAPTAGGAEQFF. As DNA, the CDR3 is TGTGCCAGCAGCGCCCCTACAGCGGGAGGAGCTGAGCAGTTCTTC.

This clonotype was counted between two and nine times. CDR3 residues: CATSDLGQGHNEQFF. CDR3 DNA sequence: TGTGCCACCAGTGATTTGGGACAGGGCCACAATGAGCAGTTCTTC. This chain links TRBV24-1 with TRBJ2-1; TRBD1 matches 8 bases. V shed 0 bases and J 5 bases; nucleotides not matched to a gene: 2. CDR3 length equals 15 residues. The germline gives CDR1 KGHDR, CDR2 SFDVKD.

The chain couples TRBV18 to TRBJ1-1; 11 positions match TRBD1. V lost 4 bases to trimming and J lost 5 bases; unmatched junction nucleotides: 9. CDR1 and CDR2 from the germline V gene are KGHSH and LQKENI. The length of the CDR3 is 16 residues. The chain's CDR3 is CASSQPGQGVGTEAFF. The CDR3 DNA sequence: TGTGCCAGCTCACAACCGGGACAGGGGGTAGGGACTGAAGCTTTCTTT.

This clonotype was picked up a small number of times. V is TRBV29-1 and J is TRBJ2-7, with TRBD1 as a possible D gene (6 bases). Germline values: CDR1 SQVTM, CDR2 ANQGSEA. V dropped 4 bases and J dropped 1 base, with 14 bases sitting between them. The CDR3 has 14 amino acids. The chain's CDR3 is CSVGTDRNSYEQYF. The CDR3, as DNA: TGCAGCGTTGGGACTGACAGGAATTCCTACGAGCAGTACTTC.

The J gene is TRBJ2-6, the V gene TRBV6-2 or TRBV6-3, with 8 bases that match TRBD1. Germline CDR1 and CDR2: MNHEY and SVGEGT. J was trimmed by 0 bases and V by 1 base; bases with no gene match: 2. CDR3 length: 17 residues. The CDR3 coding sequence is TGTGCCAGCAGTTACTACAGGGGGGCCTCTGGGGCCAACGTCCTGACTTTC. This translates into CASSYYRGASGANVLTF.

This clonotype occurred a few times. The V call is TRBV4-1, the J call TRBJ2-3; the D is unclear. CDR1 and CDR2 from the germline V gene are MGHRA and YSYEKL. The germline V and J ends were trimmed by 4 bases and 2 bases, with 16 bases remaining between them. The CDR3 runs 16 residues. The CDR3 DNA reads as TGCGCCAGCAGCCCCCAGGAGCGAAGTTCCACAGATACGCAGTATTTT. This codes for CASSPQERSSTDTQYF.

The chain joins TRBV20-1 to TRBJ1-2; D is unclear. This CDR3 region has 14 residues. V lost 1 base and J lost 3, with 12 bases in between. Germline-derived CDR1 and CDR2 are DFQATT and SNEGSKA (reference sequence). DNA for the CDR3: TGCAGTGCTAGAGGGGTGGGGTCGGACTATGGCTACACCTTC. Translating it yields CSARGVGSDYGYTF.

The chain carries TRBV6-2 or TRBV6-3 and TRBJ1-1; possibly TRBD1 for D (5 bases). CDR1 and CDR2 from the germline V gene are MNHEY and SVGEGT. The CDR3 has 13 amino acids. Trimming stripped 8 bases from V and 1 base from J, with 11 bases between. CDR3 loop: CASGVGANTEAFF. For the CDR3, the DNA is TGTGCCAGCGGGGTTGGGGCGAACACTGAAGCTTTCTTT.

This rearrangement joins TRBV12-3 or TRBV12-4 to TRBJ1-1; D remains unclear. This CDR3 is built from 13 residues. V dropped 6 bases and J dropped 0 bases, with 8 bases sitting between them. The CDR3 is CASSMTVNTEAFF. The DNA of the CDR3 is TGTGCCAGCAGCATGACCGTGAACACTGAAGCTTTCTTT.

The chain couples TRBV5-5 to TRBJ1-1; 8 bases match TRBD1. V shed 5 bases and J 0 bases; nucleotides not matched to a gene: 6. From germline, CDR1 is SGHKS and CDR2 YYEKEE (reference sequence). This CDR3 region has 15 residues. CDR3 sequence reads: CASRRDRIMNTEAFF. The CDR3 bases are TGTGCCAGCAGACGGGACAGGATCATGAACACTGAAGCTTTCTTT.

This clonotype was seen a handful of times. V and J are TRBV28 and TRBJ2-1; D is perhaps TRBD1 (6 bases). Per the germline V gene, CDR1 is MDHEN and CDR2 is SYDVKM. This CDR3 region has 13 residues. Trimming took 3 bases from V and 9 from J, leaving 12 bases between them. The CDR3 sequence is CASSFLGAAEQFF. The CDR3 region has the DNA TGTGCCAGCAGTTTTCTGGGGGCTGCTGAGCAGTTCTTC.

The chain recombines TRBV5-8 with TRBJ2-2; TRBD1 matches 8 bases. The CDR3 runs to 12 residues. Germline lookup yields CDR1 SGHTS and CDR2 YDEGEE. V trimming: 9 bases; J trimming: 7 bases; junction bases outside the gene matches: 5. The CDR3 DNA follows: TGTGCCACCAGGGGGCCAGGCGGGGAGCTGTTTTTT. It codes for CATRGPGGELFF.

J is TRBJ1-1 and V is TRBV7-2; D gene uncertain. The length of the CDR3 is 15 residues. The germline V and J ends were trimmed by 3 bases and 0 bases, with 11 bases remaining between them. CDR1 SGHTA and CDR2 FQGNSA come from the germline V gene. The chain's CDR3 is CASSLAARVNTEAFF. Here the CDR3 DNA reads TGTGCCAGCAGCTTGGCGGCCCGAGTGAACACTGAAGCTTTCTTT. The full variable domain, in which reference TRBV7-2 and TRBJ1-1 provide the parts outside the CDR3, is GAGVSQSPSNKVTEKGKDVELRCDPISGHTALYWYRQSLGQGLEFLIYFQGNSAPDKSGLPSDRFSAERTGGSVSTLTIQRTQQEDSAVYLCASSLAARVNTEAFFGQGTRLTVV.

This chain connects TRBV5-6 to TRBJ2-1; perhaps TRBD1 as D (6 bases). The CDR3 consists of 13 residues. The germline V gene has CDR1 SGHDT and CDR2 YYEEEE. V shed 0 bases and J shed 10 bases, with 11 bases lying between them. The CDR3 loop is CASSLGQVYEQFF. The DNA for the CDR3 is TGTGCCAGCAGCTTGGGACAGGTCTACGAGCAGTTCTTC.

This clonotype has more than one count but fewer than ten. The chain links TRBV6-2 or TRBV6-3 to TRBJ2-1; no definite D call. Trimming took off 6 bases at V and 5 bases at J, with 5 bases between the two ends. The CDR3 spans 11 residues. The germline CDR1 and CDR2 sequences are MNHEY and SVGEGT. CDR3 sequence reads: CASRINNEQFF. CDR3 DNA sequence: TGTGCCAGCAGAATAAACAATGAGCAGTTCTTC.

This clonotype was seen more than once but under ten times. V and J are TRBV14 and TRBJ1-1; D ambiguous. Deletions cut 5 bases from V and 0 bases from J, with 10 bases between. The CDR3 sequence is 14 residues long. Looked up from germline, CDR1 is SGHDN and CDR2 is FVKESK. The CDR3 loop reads CASSKRNMNTEAFF. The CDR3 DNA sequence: TGTGCCAGCAGCAAAAGAAATATGAACACTGAAGCTTTCTTT.

The CDR3, as DNA: TGCAGCGTGCGGGACAGTCAGACCTACGAGCAGTACTTC. Encoded protein: CSVRDSQTYEQYF. The chain links TRBV29-1 to TRBJ2-7; tentative D call: TRBD1 (7 bases). Between the trimmed V and J ends, which lost 6 bases and 2 bases, there was a span of 14 bases. This CDR3 contains 13 residues. The germline gives CDR1 SQVTM, CDR2 ANQGSEA.

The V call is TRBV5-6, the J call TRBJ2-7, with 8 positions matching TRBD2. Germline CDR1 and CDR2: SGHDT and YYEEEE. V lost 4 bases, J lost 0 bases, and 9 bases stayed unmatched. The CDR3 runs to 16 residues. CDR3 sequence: CASSVGLAAGSYEQYF. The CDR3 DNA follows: TGTGCCAGCAGCGTCGGACTAGCAGCAGGCTCCTACGAGCAGTACTTC. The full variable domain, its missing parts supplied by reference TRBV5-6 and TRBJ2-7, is DAGVTQSPTHLIKTRGQQVTLRCSPKSGHDTVSWYQQALGQGPQFIFQYYEEEERQRGNFPDRFSGHQFPNYSSELNVNALLLGDSALYLCASSVGLAAGSYEQYFGPGTRLTVT.